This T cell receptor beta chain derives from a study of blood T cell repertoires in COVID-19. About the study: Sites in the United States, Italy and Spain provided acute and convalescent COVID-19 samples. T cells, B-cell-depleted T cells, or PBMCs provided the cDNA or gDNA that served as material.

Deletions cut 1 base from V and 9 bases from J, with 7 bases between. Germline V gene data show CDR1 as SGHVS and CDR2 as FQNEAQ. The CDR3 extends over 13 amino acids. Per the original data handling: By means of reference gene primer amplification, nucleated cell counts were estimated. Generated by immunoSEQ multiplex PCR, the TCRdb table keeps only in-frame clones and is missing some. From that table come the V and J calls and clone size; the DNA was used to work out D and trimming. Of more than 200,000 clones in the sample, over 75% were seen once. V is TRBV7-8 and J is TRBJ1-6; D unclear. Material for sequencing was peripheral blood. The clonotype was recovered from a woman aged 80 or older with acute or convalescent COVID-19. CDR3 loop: CASSLGGFSPLHF. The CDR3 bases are TGTGCCAGCAGCTTAGGCGGTTTTTCACCCCTCCACTTT.